These 5 T cell receptor beta chains originate from one sample sequenced in a study of cytomegalovirus exposure and HLA in healthy donors. The primer mix had 60 Vbeta and 13 Jbeta primers. Method: immunoSEQ multiplex PCR; TCRdb's copy keeps in-frame clones and lacks some. The table has 180,000 or so clones, 78% seen once. The sample was PBMCs. These receptors came from a female donor in good health and CMV-seronegative.

The chain recombines TRBV6-1 with TRBJ1-2; 8 bases match TRBD1. After removal of 6 bases from V and 4 bases from J, the junction contained 7 bases not matched to a gene. The CDR3 totals 14 residues. Germline CDR1 MNHNS, CDR2 SASEGT. CDR3 nucleotide sequence: TGTGCCAGCAGCCAAGAACAGGGGGTCTATGGCTACACCTTC. Protein sequence: CASSQEQGVYGYTF.

The V and J genes are TRBV6-6 and TRBJ2-3; a weak D match, TRBD1 (6 bases). The germline V gene has CDR1 MNHNY and CDR2 SVGAGI (reference sequence). The CDR3 is 15 amino acids. Between the trimmed V and J ends, which lost 2 bases and 2 bases, there was a span of 11 bases. In DNA, the CDR3 is TGTGCCAGCAGTTACGGACAGCCCCACACAGATACGCAGTATTTT. Its translation: CASSYGQPHTDTQYF.

The chain carries TRBV6-6 and TRBJ2-1; 8 nucleotides agree with TRBD2. Per germline, CDR1 MNHNY and CDR2 SVGAGI (reference sequence). There are 14 residues in the CDR3. J was trimmed by 5 bases and V by 6 bases; bases with no gene match: 6. CDR3 nucleotide sequence: TGTGCCAGCAGCTCCCGGGGGGGTAACAATGAGCAGTTCTTC. Residues: CASSSRGGNNEQFF.

The V and J genes are TRBV5-1 and TRBJ2-7; a possible D gene is TRBD1 (5 bases). The germline V gene has CDR1 SGHRS and CDR2 YFSETQ. V was shortened by 3 bases and J by 4 bases, with 14 bases between the two germline ends. This CDR3 is 14 amino acids long. The CDR3 DNA sequence: TGCGCCAGCAGCTGGCAGGGCAATTCTTACGAGCAGTACTTC. Translating it yields CASSWQGNSYEQYF.

The chain employs TRBV10-3 and TRBJ2-3, with 12 positions matching TRBD2. After removal of 8 bases from V and 0 bases from J, the junction contained 9 bases not matched to a gene. This CDR3 comprises 17 residues. Per germline, CDR1 ENHRY and CDR2 SYGVKD. This CDR3 reads CAIALAGGLLSTDTQYF. In nucleotides, the CDR3 is TGTGCCATCGCGCTAGCGGGGGGGTTACTAAGCACAGATACGCAGTATTTT.